This T cell receptor (beta chain) was captured by sequencing in a study of identical twins. Germline CDR1 reads ENHRY; CDR2 reads SYGVKD. CDR3 size: 15 residues. From the 5' RACE reads, TCRdb called clonotypes with MiXCR, one entry per CDR3 protein. The table records 1.5 million to 2 million distinct CDR3 sequences, less than 40% of them present only once. The chain couples TRBV10-3 to TRBJ2-1, with a weak D call TRBD2 (5 bases). The J call may be wrong; the DNA end is better matched by TRBJ2-7. Material for sequencing was cord blood. The clonotype originates from a newborn girl in good health. The CDR3 protein is CAIRLAVSSYNEQYF. The CDR3 DNA reads TGTGCCATCAGGCTAGCCGTAAGCTCCTACAATGAGCAGTACTTC.